These 12 T cell receptor beta chains originate from one sample sequenced in a study of cytomegalovirus exposure and HLA in healthy donors. This PCR relied on a set of 60 Vbeta primers and 13 Jbeta primers. The protocol was immunoSEQ multiplex PCR, while the TCRdb copy is restricted to in-frame clones and leaves out a portion. Its clone listing holds 170,000 or so clones. Sequenced material: PBMCs. The source is a man aged 25 to 45 in good health and CMV-seronegative.

This chain connects TRBV5-1 to TRBJ2-5; 8 bases map to TRBD2. Judging by the DNA end, TRBJ2-7 fits better; the J call may be wrong. The germline V gene has CDR1 SGHRS and CDR2 YFSETQ. The CDR3 extends over 14 amino acids. Here the CDR3 reads CASSLAGEAYEQYF. CDR3 DNA: TGCGCCAGCAGCTTAGCGGGAGAGGCCTACGAGCAGTACTTC.

The genes are TRBV5-1 and TRBJ1-2; 8 bases line up with TRBD1. CDR1 and CDR2 from the germline V gene are SGHRS and YFSETQ. The V and J ends lost 7 bases and 4 bases, in that order; junction bases with no gene match: 6. The CDR3 contains 13 residues. The CDR3 nucleotides are TGCGCCAGCGGACAGGGCTCGGGCTATGGCTACACCTTC. Protein product: CASGQGSGYGYTF.

The rearrangement joins TRBV6-4 to TRBJ2-3, with 8 bases aligning to TRBD2. The CDR3 has 16 amino acids. The V and J ends lost 1 base and 4 bases, in that order; junction bases with no gene match: 7. Germline V gene sequence: CDR1 MRHNA, CDR2 SNTAGT. The CDR3 loop is CASSDWASGSPDTQYF. CDR3 DNA sequence: TGTGCCAGCAGTGACTGGGCCAGCGGGAGCCCAGATACGCAGTATTTT.

V usage is TRBV5-5 and J usage is TRBJ2-7; 7 bases map to TRBD2. The length of the CDR3 is 14 residues. Germline V gene data show CDR1 as SGHKS and CDR2 as YYEKEE (reference sequence). Trimming took 4 bases from V and 2 from J; bases not matched to a gene: 6. The CDR3 nucleotides are TGTGCCAGCAGCGTGGGAGGGTCTGCCTACGAGCAGTACTTC. Translation: CASSVGGSAYEQYF.

The chain uses TRBV11-3 and TRBJ2-1; the D gene is possibly TRBD2 (5 bases). With 5 bases removed from V and 2 bases from J, the gap between germline ends came to 16 bases. Germline V gene sequence: CDR1 SGHNT, CDR2 YENEEA. The CDR3 is 16 amino acids. The CDR3 bases are TGTGCCAGCAGCCCGCGACGGACTTCCCCCTACAATGAGCAGTTCTTC. Translated, it gives CASSPRRTSPYNEQFF.

The CDR3 sequence: CASSLVAGRDPYEQYF. The DNA of the CDR3 is TGTGCCAGCAGCTTAGTGGCAGGGAGGGATCCATACGAGCAGTACTTC. This sequence joins TRBV7-2 and TRBJ2-7, with 7 nucleotides matching TRBD2. CDR3 size: 16 residues. V gave up 1 base and J gave up 4 bases; unmatched junction bases: 10. In germline, CDR1 is SGHTA, CDR2 FQGNSA.

The V call is TRBV10-3, the J call TRBJ2-1; 7 nucleotides line up with TRBD2. The CDR3 has 16 residues. CDR1 is ENHRY and CDR2 is SYGVKD in the germline V gene. The V and J ends lost 8 bases and 5 bases, in that order; junction bases with no gene match: 15. CDR3 bases: TGTGCCATCCTACCCTCCGGGCTAGCGGACCACAATGAGCAGTTCTTC. It codes for CAILPSGLADHNEQFF.

The chain has TRBV29-1 and TRBJ2-1; D is uncertain. The CDR3 is 14 residues long. V was trimmed by 5 bases and J by 0 bases, leaving 11 bases between them. Germline CDR1 reads SQVTM; CDR2 reads ANQGSEA. The CDR3 reads CSVIGDLSYNEQFF. Here the CDR3 DNA reads TGCAGCGTTATCGGAGATCTCTCCTACAATGAGCAGTTCTTC.

This chain connects TRBV4-1 to TRBJ1-2, with 9 bases aligning to TRBD1. The CDR3 runs to 16 residues. The V segment lost 5 bases and the J segment 2 bases; nucleotides outside the gene matches: 9. CDR1 and CDR2 (germline): MGHRA, YSYEKL. The CDR3 DNA reads TGCGCCAGCAGCTACGGGACAGGGTGGACGAACTATGGCTACACCTTC. Translation gives CASSYGTGWTNYGYTF.

V and J are TRBV6-1 and TRBJ1-1; the D is unclear. V shed 6 bases and J shed 0 bases, with 11 bases lying between them. Germline CDR1 reads MNHNS; CDR2 reads SASEGT. The CDR3 sequence is 14 residues long. This CDR3 reads CASSPGGVNTEAFF. The DNA for the CDR3 is TGTGCCAGCAGCCCCGGCGGAGTGAACACTGAAGCTTTCTTT.

This sequence joins TRBV7-7 and TRBJ2-2, with D unresolved. V dropped 1 base and J dropped 6 bases, with 6 bases sitting between them. CDR1 is SSHAT, CDR2 FNYEAQ, per germline (reference sequence). CDR3 length: 13 residues. Here the CDR3 reads CASSLDIAGELFF. CDR3 nucleotides: TGTGCCAGCAGCTTAGATATAGCCGGGGAGCTGTTTTTT.

V is TRBV9 and J is TRBJ2-2, with a tentative D call TRBD2 (6 bases). V shed 0 bases and J shed 5 bases, with 11 bases lying between them. Germline values: CDR1 SGDLS, CDR2 YYNGEE. CDR3 length equals 15 residues. The CDR3 loop reads CASSVDGRRTGELFF. In nucleotides, the CDR3 is TGTGCCAGCAGCGTAGACGGGAGACGGACCGGGGAGCTGTTTTTT.